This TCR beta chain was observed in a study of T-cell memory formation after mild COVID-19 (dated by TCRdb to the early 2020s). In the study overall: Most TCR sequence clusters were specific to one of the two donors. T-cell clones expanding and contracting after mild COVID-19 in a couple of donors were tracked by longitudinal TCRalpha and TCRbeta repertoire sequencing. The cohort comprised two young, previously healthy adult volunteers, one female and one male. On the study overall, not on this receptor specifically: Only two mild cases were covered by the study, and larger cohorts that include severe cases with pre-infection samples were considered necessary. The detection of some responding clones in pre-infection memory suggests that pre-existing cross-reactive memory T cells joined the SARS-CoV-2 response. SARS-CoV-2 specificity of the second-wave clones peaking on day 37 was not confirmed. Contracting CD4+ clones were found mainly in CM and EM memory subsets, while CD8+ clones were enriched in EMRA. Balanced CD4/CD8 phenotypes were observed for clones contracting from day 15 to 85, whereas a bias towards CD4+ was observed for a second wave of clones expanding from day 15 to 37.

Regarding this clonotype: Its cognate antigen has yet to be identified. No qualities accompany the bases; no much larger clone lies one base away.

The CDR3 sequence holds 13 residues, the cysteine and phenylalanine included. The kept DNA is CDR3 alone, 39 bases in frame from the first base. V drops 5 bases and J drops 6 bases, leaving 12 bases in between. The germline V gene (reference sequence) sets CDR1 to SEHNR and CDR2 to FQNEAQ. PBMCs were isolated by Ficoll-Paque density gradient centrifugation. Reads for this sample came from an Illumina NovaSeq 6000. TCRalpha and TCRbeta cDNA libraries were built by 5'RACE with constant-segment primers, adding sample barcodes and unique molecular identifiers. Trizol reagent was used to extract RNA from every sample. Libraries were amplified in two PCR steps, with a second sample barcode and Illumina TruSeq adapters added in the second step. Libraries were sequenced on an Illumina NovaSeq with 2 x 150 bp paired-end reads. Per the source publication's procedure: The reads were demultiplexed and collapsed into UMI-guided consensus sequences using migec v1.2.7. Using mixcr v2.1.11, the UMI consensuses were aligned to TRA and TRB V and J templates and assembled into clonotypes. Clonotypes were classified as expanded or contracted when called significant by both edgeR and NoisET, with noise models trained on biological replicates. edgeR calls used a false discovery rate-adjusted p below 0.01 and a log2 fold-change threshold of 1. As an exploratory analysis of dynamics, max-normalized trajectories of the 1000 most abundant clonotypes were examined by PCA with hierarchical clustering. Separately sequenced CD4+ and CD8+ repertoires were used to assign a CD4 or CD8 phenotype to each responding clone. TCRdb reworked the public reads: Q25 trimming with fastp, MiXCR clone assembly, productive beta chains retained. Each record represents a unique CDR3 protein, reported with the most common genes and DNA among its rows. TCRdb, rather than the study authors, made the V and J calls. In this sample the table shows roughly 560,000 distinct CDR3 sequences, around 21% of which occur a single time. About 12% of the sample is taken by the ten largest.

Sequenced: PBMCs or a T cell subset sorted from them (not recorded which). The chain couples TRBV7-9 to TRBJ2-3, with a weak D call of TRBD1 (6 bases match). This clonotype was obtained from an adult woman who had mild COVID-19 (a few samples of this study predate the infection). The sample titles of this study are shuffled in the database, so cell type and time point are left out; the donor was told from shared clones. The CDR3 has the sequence CASSPDSRDTQYF. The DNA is TGTGCCAGCAGCCCGGACAGCCGCGATACGCAGTATTTT.